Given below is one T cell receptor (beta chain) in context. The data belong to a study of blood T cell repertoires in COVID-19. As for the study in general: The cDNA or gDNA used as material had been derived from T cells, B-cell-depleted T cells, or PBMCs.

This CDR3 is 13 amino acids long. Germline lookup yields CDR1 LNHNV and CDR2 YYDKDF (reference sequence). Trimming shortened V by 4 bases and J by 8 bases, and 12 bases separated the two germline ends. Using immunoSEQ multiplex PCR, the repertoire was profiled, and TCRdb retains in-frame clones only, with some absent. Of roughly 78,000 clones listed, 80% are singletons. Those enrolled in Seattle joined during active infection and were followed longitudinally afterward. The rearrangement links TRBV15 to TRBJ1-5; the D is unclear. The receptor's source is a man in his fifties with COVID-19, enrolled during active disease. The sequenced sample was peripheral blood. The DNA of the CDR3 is TGTGCCACCAGCACGAGGGAAAAGGAGCCCCAGCATTTT. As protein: CATSTREKEPQHF.